The clone carrying this T cell receptor beta chain has only a few counts. TCRdb's table, derived via immunoSEQ multiplex PCR, lists solely in-frame clones and lacks some. Of about 1.1 million clones listed, more than 75% were seen once; the top ten hold under 0.8%. This record belongs to a study of shared clonotypes between healthy human individuals. V lost 5 bases to trimming and J lost 6 bases, with 17 bases between them. Germline V CDR1 and CDR2: MDHEN, SYDVKM. CDR3 length: 15 amino acids. This receptor was obtained from a young man in good health. Some clones in this sample may be carry-over from other donors' samples. The chain couples TRBV28 to TRBJ1-5, with TRBD1 as a possible D gene (6 bases). Sample: memory CD4+ T cells from PBMCs. Subset meaning: CD45RA-negative fraction. The CDR3 bases are TGTGCCAGCAGTCCCAGAGGGGGAGGCTTTCAGCCCCAGCATTTT. As protein: CASSPRGGGFQPQHF.